This T cell receptor beta chain stems from a study of shared clonotypes between healthy human individuals. This was a deep-level run. Source study methods: With immunoSEQ giving junction-only sequences and no quality scores, filtering differed. Measured with immunoSEQ multiplex PCR; TCRdb has only the in-frame clones, and not every one. The DNA was the basis for D and trimming; V, J and clone size are from that table. In the table there are about 450,000 clones, roughly 85% of which are singletons. The clonotype comes from a middle-aged woman in good health. Some clones in this sample may be carry-over from other donors' samples. The sample comprised PBMCs.

The CDR3 DNA is TGTGCCAGCAGCTCGGACAGGTCCGCGGAGACCCAGTACTTC. As protein: CASSSDRSAETQYF. The J gene is TRBJ2-5, the V gene TRBV7-2; 7 bases map to TRBD1. V shed 4 bases, J shed 5 bases, and the junction held 7 bases outside the gene matches. Germline loops: CDR1 SGHTA, CDR2 FQGNSA. The CDR3 runs to 14 residues.